Below, 22 T cell receptor beta chains from the same sample are listed, as sequenced in a study of control samples from healthy donors and cancer patients (dated by TCRdb to the early 2020s). The library was made by the immunoSEQ multiplex PCR assay. TCRdb carries this immuneACCESS record with in-frame sequences only. Its versions omit some clonotypes, under half of them owing to an unresolved V gene in the studies checked, with the rest unexplained. The sample table records 100,000 or so clones; 85% to 90% of these occur just once. The top ten clonotypes cover around 1.3% of the sample. Sequences were obtained from blood. Receptors were obtained from a woman aged 45-59 years in good health.

The sample holds one count of this clone. The rearrangement joins TRBV5-1 to TRBJ2-5, with 8 bases matching TRBD2. The J segment lost 4 bases and the V segment lost 3 bases, leaving 2 bases of the junction unmatched. The CDR3 spans 13 residues. The germline gives CDR1 SGHRS, CDR2 YFSETQ. Here the CDR3 reads CASSSSGPETQYF. The CDR3 DNA is TGCGCCAGCAGCTCTAGCGGGCCAGAGACCCAGTACTTC.

This clone has just a few counts. The chain links TRBV2 to TRBJ2-3, with D tentatively TRBD1 or TRBD2 (5 bases each). The CDR3 extends over 14 amino acids. Germline V gene sequence: CDR1 SNHLY, CDR2 FYNNEI. The V end was cut by 5 bases, the J end by 5 bases, with 14 bases between. CDR3 amino acids: CASSPGPTGDTQYF. The CDR3 DNA reads TGTGCCAGCAGTCCGGGACCCACCGGAGATACGCAGTATTTT.

This chain links TRBV9 with TRBJ2-6; D gene ambiguous. Germline V gene data show CDR1 as SGDLS and CDR2 as YYNGEE. This CDR3 has 15 residues. Trimming cost V 0 bases and J 0 bases, with 4 bases left between them. CDR3 protein: CASSVAPSGANVLTF. CDR3 sequence (DNA): TGTGCCAGCAGCGTAGCTCCCTCTGGGGCCAACGTCCTGACTTTC.

This sequence joins TRBV28 and TRBJ2-5; 10 positions agree with TRBD1. V lost 3 bases to trimming and J lost 4 bases; unmatched junction nucleotides: 8. The CDR3 has 16 residues. Germline V gene sequence: CDR1 MDHEN, CDR2 SYDVKM. CDR3: CASSFTGTGVGETQYF. Written as DNA, the CDR3 is TGTGCCAGCAGTTTTACCGGGACAGGGGTAGGAGAGACCCAGTACTTC.

The chain employs TRBV28 and TRBJ1-5; D gene ambiguous. The length of the CDR3 is 16 residues. The V end lost 1 base, the J end lost 5 bases, and 15 bases lay between the germline ends. The germline gives CDR1 MDHEN, CDR2 SYDVKM. The CDR3 is CASSLFGSRRDQPQHF. The DNA of the CDR3 is TGTGCCAGCAGTTTATTTGGATCAAGGCGAGATCAGCCCCAGCATTTT.

The rearrangement links TRBV9 to TRBJ2-1, with D possibly being TRBD1 or TRBD2 (5 bases each). In germline, CDR1 is SGDLS, CDR2 YYNGEE. This CDR3 has 15 residues. Trimming took 0 bases from V and 0 from J, leaving 7 bases between them. The CDR3 nucleotides are TGTGCCAGCAGCGTAGGGGGACGCTCCTACAATGAGCAGTTCTTC. Its protein product is CASSVGGRSYNEQFF.

This chain links TRBV29-1 with TRBJ1-1; D uncertain. Between the trimmed V and J ends, which lost 6 bases and 4 bases, there was a span of 9 bases. The CDR3 totals 11 residues. Germline assignment: CDR1 SQVTM and CDR2 ANQGSEA. This CDR3 reads CSVSRGTEAFF. CDR3 sequence (DNA): TGCAGCGTGTCCCGGGGCACTGAAGCTTTCTTT.

The chain combines TRBV3-1 (or the pseudogene TRBV3-2) with TRBJ2-1; D not certain. The CDR3 covers 16 residues. The V end was cut by 4 bases, the J end by 5 bases, with 18 bases between. Germline V gene data show CDR1 as LGHDT and CDR2 as YNNKEL (reference sequence). CDR3 DNA: TGTGCCAGCAGCCTTCGCCCCGGCAGGATGAACAATGAGCAGTTCTTC. Its protein product is CASSLRPGRMNNEQFF.

The table lists this clone with a few counts. The chain recombines TRBV2 with TRBJ2-2; D call uncertain. The CDR3 covers 14 residues. Trimming shortened V by 6 bases and J by 0 bases, and 8 bases separated the two germline ends. Per the germline V gene, CDR1 is SNHLY and CDR2 is FYNNEI. This chain's CDR3 is CASRRTANTGELFF. The CDR3 DNA reads TGTGCCAGCAGGCGGACGGCGAACACCGGGGAGCTGTTTTTT.

The chain couples TRBV12-3 or TRBV12-4 to TRBJ2-1, with no clear D. Trimming removed 4 bases from V and 2 bases from J, with 0 bases in between. The CDR3 is 11 residues long. For the CDR3, the DNA is TGTGCCAGCAGTTCCTACAATGAGCAGTTCTTC. Protein product: CASSSYNEQFF.

The chain couples TRBV7-2 to TRBJ1-2; 7 nucleotides align to TRBD1. The CDR3 runs to 13 residues. The J segment lost 8 bases and the V segment lost 5 bases, leaving 8 bases of the junction unmatched. Germline V gene sequence: CDR1 SGHTA, CDR2 FQGNSA. CDR3 loop: CASSPGQTGGYTF. The DNA for the CDR3 is TGTGCCAGCAGCCCGGGACAGACGGGGGGCTACACCTTC.

This clone showed up just once. The chain links TRBV5-4 to TRBJ2-7; TRBD1 matches 9 bases. Germline-derived CDR1 and CDR2 are SGHNT and YYREEE (reference sequence). CDR3 length: 15 amino acids. J gave up 0 bases and V 1 base, and 2 bases lay outside the gene matches. The CDR3 protein is CASSLSQGASYEQYF. CDR3 nucleotides: TGTGCCAGCAGCTTGTCACAGGGGGCCTCCTACGAGCAGTACTTC.

The chain recombines TRBV6-5 with TRBJ1-3; 7 bases map to TRBD1. The V gene end was trimmed by 5 bases and the J gene end by 2 bases; junction bases not matched to a gene: 3. Germline CDR1 reads MNHEY; CDR2 reads SVGAGI. This CDR3 comprises 14 residues. The CDR3 region is CASSIDRAGNTIYF. For the CDR3, the DNA is TGTGCCAGCAGTATTGACAGGGCTGGAAACACCATATATTTT.

The chain combines TRBV7-9 with TRBJ1-3; D is undetermined. This CDR3 has 13 amino acids. CDR1 and CDR2 from the germline V gene are SEHNR and FQNEAQ (reference sequence). V lost 5 bases and J 2 bases, leaving 7 bases between the germline ends. For the CDR3, the DNA is TGTGCCAGCAGCCTTATAACTGGAAACACCATATATTTT. Translation: CASSLITGNTIYF.

The chain uses TRBV11-2 and TRBJ2-5; D is possibly TRBD2 (5 bases). Trimming left V 6 bases short and J 4 bases short, with 6 bases between. Germline V gives CDR1 SGHAT, CDR2 FQNNGV. This CDR3 spans 11 amino acids. The CDR3 DNA follows: TGTGCCAGCAGGGCGGGAGAGACCCAGTACTTC. Amino acid sequence: CASRAGETQYF.

This chain uses TRBV5-4 with TRBJ1-1; D not resolved. This CDR3 has 15 residues. Trimming stripped 4 bases from V and 0 bases from J, with 13 bases between. Per germline, CDR1 SGHNT and CDR2 YYREEE (reference sequence). CDR3 amino acids: CASSRGTDMNTEAFF. In nucleotides, the CDR3 is TGTGCCAGCAGCCGGGGTACAGATATGAACACTGAAGCTTTCTTT.

The J gene is TRBJ1-5, the V gene TRBV28, with no clear D. V lost 2 bases and J 3 bases, leaving 17 bases between the germline ends. Per germline, CDR1 MDHEN and CDR2 SYDVKM. The length of the CDR3 is 17 residues. This CDR3 reads CASSLVTGSTNNQPQHF. As DNA, the CDR3 is TGTGCCAGCAGTTTAGTGACGGGGTCGACGAACAATCAGCCCCAGCATTTT.

This clone has only one observation. This sequence joins TRBV5-1 and TRBJ2-2, with 9 nucleotides matching TRBD1. Trimming at V came to 4 bases and at J to 5 bases, leaving 9 bases not matched to a gene. Germline V CDR1 and CDR2: SGHRS, YFSETQ. The CDR3 is 16 residues long. The CDR3 DNA reads TGCGCCAGCAGCAGGGAGGGACAGGGCAATACCGGGGAGCTGTTTTTT. This codes for CASSREGQGNTGELFF.

This chain joins TRBV2 and TRBJ1-6, with TRBD1 matching over 7 bases. Trimming removed 7 bases from V and 9 bases from J; junction bases left unmatched: 6. The CDR3 is 13 amino acids. The V gene's germline CDR1 is SNHLY and CDR2 FYNNEI. The CDR3: CASNDRVGSPLHF. In DNA form, the CDR3 reads TGTGCCAGCAACGACAGGGTGGGTTCACCCCTCCACTTT.

The chain employs TRBV27 and TRBJ2-1; D might be TRBD2 (5 bases). The CDR3 has 15 residues. CDR1 is MNHEY, CDR2 SMNVEV, per germline (reference sequence). V gave up 5 bases and J gave up 8 bases, with 19 bases separating them. The chain's CDR3 is CASSPLSDSYHEQFF. CDR3 DNA sequence: TGTGCCAGCAGTCCGCTCTCGGACTCTTACCATGAGCAGTTCTTC.

The chain uses TRBV4-3 and TRBJ2-3; D gene unclear. V lost 1 base and J lost 2, with 10 bases in between. The V gene's germline CDR1 is LGHNA and CDR2 YSLEER. This CDR3 is 15 amino acids long. DNA for the CDR3: TGCGCCAGCAGCCAAGCCGTCCCCTCCACAGATACGCAGTATTTT. This sequence encodes CASSQAVPSTDTQYF.

The chain couples TRBV7-2 to TRBJ1-6, with 8 nucleotides matching TRBD1. Germline lookup yields CDR1 SGHTA and CDR2 FQGNSA. V lost 6 bases to trimming and J lost 2 bases; unmatched junction nucleotides: 12. This CDR3 has 18 amino acids. CDR3 region: CASSSRGQEAPYNSPLHF. The CDR3 DNA reads as TGTGCCAGCAGTTCCAGGGGACAGGAGGCTCCCTATAATTCACCCCTCCACTTT.